This T cell receptor (beta chain) was obtained from a study of regulatory T cells in long-lasting Graves disease. This clonotype was counted between two and nine times. Germline assignment: CDR1 SGHRS and CDR2 YFSETQ. V gave up 0 bases and J gave up 5 bases; unmatched junction bases: 8. The CDR3 length is 16 residues. Regarding time point: newly diagnosed GD, antithyroid drugs for less than 3 months. There was RNA extracted from PBMCs, and the TCR library was made from it. The TCR beta library used iRepertoire HTBI primers with Arm-PCR amplification of CDR3. TCRdb re-called the multiplex PCR reads through MiXCR, storing one row per CDR3 protein. The data contain 400,000 to 500,000 distinct CDR3 sequences, 15% of them singletons. This sample also belongs to another study, concerning T cells in Graves' hyperthyroidism and ophthalmopathy.

This chain links TRBV5-1 with TRBJ2-7; 10 bases map to TRBD1. The TCR comes from a woman aged 40-49 years with Graves disease. Sequenced material: peripheral blood mononuclear cells (PBMCs), taken at new diagnosis, from a patient treated with antithyroid drugs. CDR3: CASSLGGGQGRNEQYF. As DNA, the CDR3 is TGCGCCAGCAGCTTGGGGGGGGGACAGGGGAGGAACGAGCAGTACTTC.